This T cell receptor (beta chain) derives from a study of post-analysis software for immune sequencing data (dated by TCRdb to the mid-2010s). About the study as a whole: Disease courses on record covered relapsing-remitting, secondary progressive and progressive-relapsing multiple sclerosis, though some patients had no subtype annotation. A subset of samples was prepared in parallel using single-end sample barcoding, then pooled and co-amplified after Illumina adapter ligation. Patient repertoires were compared against ten to twelve previously published healthy control repertoires from donors aged roughly 6 to 28 years. Study-wide findings and limitations: Direct clustering with F measure revealed strong co-clustering of samples prepared in the same batch, which led to a batch-effect correction. The multiple sclerosis patient group was slightly younger than the control group. Patients showed significantly higher frequencies than controls for a handful of TRBV segments, among them TRBV5-6, TRBV5-1 and TRBV20-1. Multiple sclerosis patients had significantly lower normalized Chao1 diversity than controls, a result that suggests substantial peripheral T-cell clonal expansion.

A few counts support this clonotype. Which antigen it targets is not known. Per-base quality was not reported, and no clone a single base away is much larger than it. Libraries came from PCR. The instrument was an Illumina HiSeq 2500. To reduce PCR and sequencing biases, unique molecular identifiers were incorporated into the TCR beta cDNA libraries. Roughly 500,000 cDNA molecules were obtained for every 1 to 10 million input T cells, so each molecule roughly corresponded to one T cell. Patient libraries were prepared and sequenced with the same protocol used for the earlier healthy control dataset. Within a given batch, samples were prepared together, multiplexed and sequenced on the same HiSeq lane. On the authors' methods: Raw barcoded reads were processed with MIGEC, discarding single-read molecular identifier groups before consensus assembly and CDR3 extraction. VDJtools was used for post-analysis of the clonotype tables, and diversity was normalized by down-sampling every dataset to the size of the smallest sample. To correct batch-related cross-sample contamination, repertoire overlap clustering matched CDR3 amino acid sequences but not nucleotide sequences. TCRdb applied fastp at Q25 and MiXCR to the public reads, then kept only in-frame beta chains. Every CDR3 protein is listed once, alongside the most common genes and DNA of its rows. None of the V and J calls come from the authors' own analysis; TCRdb made them. The sample table lists hundreds of thousands of distinct CDR3 sequences, 30% of them with a count of one. The ten largest clones take up more than 0.45% of the sample.

Trimmed from V: 2 bases; trimmed from J: 5 bases; junction bases lacking a gene match: 8. From the cysteine up to the phenylalanine, the CDR3 has a length of 15 residues. Just the 45-base CDR3 DNA is kept, in frame starting at base 1. Looking up the germline V gene yields CDR1 SQVTM and CDR2 ANQGSEA. To demonstrate the VDJtools post-analysis software, TCR beta repertoires were profiled from the peripheral blood of 10 to 15 young patients with multiple sclerosis. The patients with multiple sclerosis were children and adolescents between roughly 6 and 16 years of age. Specimen: blood. The sequence joins TRBV29-1 to TRBJ1-2; 10 central nucleotides agree with TRBD1. The sequence derives from a girl under 18 with multiple sclerosis. The CDR3 reads CSVESFSDRGYGYTF. The nucleotide sequence is TGCAGCGTTGAAAGTTTCTCGGACAGGGGGTATGGCTACACCTTC.